The present T cell receptor beta chain was sequenced within a study of CD4 T cells in relation to SARS-CoV-2 and coronaviruses. This clone was found a few times. Its matching antigen is unknown. Regarding the study as a whole: Samples before the pandemic and after infection were not matched within any donor. This crossreactivity analysis covered spike protein alone, no other viral proteins.

Trimming cost V 2 bases and J 4 bases; bases outside gene matches: 10. The CDR3 consists of 16 residues. The germline gives CDR1 GTSNPN, CDR2 SVGIG (reference sequence). Before the COVID-19 pandemic, during about 2010-2018, CD4+ T cells were taken from unexposed donors. The repertoire was sequenced with immunoSEQ multiplex PCR; TCRdb's copy has only in-frame clones and lacks some. The data show about 59,000 clones, about nine tenths seen once. This TCR was recovered from a human donor in good health. The sample was memory CD4+ T cells from PBMCs. The V and J genes are TRBV30 and TRBJ2-3, with 9 bases that match TRBD2. Written as DNA, the CDR3 is TGTGCCTGGAGTCGAACCCGGACTAGCGTCGCAGATACGCAGTATTTT. Translating it yields CAWSRTRTSVADTQYF.